This T cell receptor (beta chain) was captured in a study of CD8 T cells in Susac syndrome. A quantity of about 0.45 to 1 ug RNA underwent reverse transcription using random hexamers. TCRdb reprocessed the immunoSEQ multiplex PCR reads with MiXCR, giving one entry per CDR3 protein. The sample holds fewer than 80,000 distinct CDR3 sequences; around 94% are singletons and the top ten take roughly 0.5%. CDR1 is LGHDT and CDR2 is YNNKEL in the germline V gene (reference sequence). V shed 0 bases and J 6 bases; nucleotides not matched to a gene: 3. The CDR3 spans 15 residues. The TCR originated in a human donor with Susac syndrome. The sample comprised CD8+ T cells from PBMCs. The V and J genes are TRBV3-1 and TRBJ2-1; 9 bases fit TRBD1. CDR3 coding DNA: TGTGCCAGCAGCCAAGAAGTGACAGGGGGCAATGAGCAGTTCTTC. Protein: CASSQEVTGGNEQFF.